The present entry profiles one T cell receptor (beta chain) with its context. The table lists this clone with a few counts. Its antigen is not yet known. Base qualities were left out, and no much larger clone turns up one base away. Per the germline V gene, SNHLY is the CDR1 and FYNNEI is the CDR2. The CDR3 has 15 amino acids, counting the end cysteine and phenylalanine. The only DNA kept is the CDR3, 45 bases in frame from the first base. V is shortened by 0 bases, J by 0 bases, and the region joining them spans 7 bases. The sample is drawn from a study of fetal regulatory T cell absence and autoimmunity (dated by TCRdb to about 2017). Turning to the overall study: The IPEX patients showed exocrine pancreas autoimmunity in the absence of clinical diabetes.

Genomic DNA from frozen pancreas tissue was processed for repertoire sequencing. The DNeasy Blood and Tissue Kit was used to extract about 2-3 ug of genomic DNA from either umbilical cord blood or frozen pancreas. The paper as a whole reports these results and caveats: TRB gene family usage was broadly similar between cord blood and pancreas, resembling published neonatal and adult repertoires. The oligoclonal enrichment was taken as support for antigen-driven autoimmunity in the pancreas before birth in IPEX syndrome. Significant oligoclonal enrichment of the TCR compartment was observed in pancreas versus cord blood, with some top clones enriched more than 85-fold.

On the immunoSEQ human TCRbeta survey platform, TCRbeta CDR3 regions were amplified and barcoded with a two-step multiplex PCR. Sequencing of the libraries was done on Illumina instruments, and IgH was sequenced in parallel from the same samples. The published analysis was carried out like this. Raw reads were filtered against IMGT V, D, J definitions and were binned using a nearest-neighbor algorithm so that PCR and sequencing errors were removed. Clones were defined by identical nucleotide sequence; differential abundance between tissues used per-clone Fisher exact tests with pFDR threshold p<0.01. Clones whose frequencies were too low for statistical inference were excluded by a minimum inclusion filter of 10 in either sample. The immunoSEQ Analyzer was used for pairwise clonal comparisons, while IMGT tools were used to assess gene family usage. TCRdb mirrors the immuneACCESS table, restricted to in-frame sequences. Some clones are absent from its copies; in checked studies, under half trace to an unresolved V gene, and the reason for the others is unknown. The DNA was the basis for D and trimming; V, J and clone size are from that table. For this sample there are 95,000 to 100,000 clones; roughly 70% appear just once. The ten largest clones add up to 2% of the sample.

Source material: pancreas tissue. The sequence derives from a male donor with IPEX syndrome. The rearranged segments are TRBV2 and TRBJ2-3, with no confidently assigned D gene. The DNA sequence is given as TGTGCCAGCAGTGAAGCGACCCATAGCACAGATACGCAGTATTTT. The encoded protein is CASSEATHSTDTQYF.